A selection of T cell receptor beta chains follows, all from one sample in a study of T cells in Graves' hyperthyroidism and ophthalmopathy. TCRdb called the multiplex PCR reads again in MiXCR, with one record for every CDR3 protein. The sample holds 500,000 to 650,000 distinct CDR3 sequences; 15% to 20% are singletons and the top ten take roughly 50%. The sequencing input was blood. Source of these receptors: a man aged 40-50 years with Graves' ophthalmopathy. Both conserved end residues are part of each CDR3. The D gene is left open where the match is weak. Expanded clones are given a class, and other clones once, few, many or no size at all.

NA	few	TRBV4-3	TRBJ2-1	TGCGCCAGCAGCGTGGGAATAGCGGATTCCTACAATGAGCAGTTCTTC	CASSVGIADSYNEQFF
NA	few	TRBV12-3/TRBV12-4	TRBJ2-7	TGTGCCAGCAGGCAGGCGACAGGTGGCGAGCAGTACTTC	CASRQATGGEQYF
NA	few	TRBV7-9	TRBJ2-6	TGTGCCAGCAACTATCAGGGTTCTGGGGCCAACGTCCTGACTTTC	CASNYQGSGANVLTF
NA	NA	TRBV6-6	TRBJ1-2	TGTGCCAGCAGTTACTCGAAACAGGGCCTACTCCTCTATGGCTACACCTTC	CASSYSKQGLLLYGYTF
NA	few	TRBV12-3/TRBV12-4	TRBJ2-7	TGTGCCAGCAGCCCTGAGGTTGACCCAAAACCCTACGAGCAGTACTTC	CASSPEVDPKPYEQYF
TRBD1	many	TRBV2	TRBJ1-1	TGTGCCAGCAGCCTAGAGACAGGGCTGGGCACTGAAGCTTTCTTT	CASSLETGLGTEAFF
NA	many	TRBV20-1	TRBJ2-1	TGCAGTGCTCCAAAGACCCCGAGCGGGAATGAGCAGTTCTTC	CSAPKTPSGNEQFF
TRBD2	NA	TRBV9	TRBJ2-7	TGTGCCAGCAGCCGATCGGGACTAGCGGGTTACGAGCAGTACTTC	CASSRSGLAGYEQYF
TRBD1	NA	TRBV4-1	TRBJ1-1	TGCGCCAGCAGCACCGGGGACAGGGTTGGCACTGAAGCTTTCTTT	CASSTGDRVGTEAFF
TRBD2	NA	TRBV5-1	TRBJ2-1	TGCGCCAGCAACCCTGAGGGACTAGCGGGGGTCTACAATGAGCAGTTCTTC	CASNPEGLAGVYNEQFF
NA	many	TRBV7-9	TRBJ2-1	TGTGCCAGCAGCATTGCGCCAGGGAATGAGCAGTTCTTC	CASSIAPGNEQFF
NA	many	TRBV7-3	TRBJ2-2	TGTGCCAGCAGCTTTACAGGCACCGGGGAGCTGTTTTTT	CASSFTGTGELFF
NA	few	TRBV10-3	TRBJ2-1	TGTGCCATCAGTGAGGACGAGGGGGGGAACAATGAGCAGTTCTTC	CAISEDEGGNNEQFF
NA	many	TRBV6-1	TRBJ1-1	TGTGCCAGCAGGGTTCGGGGCAGAAACACTGAAGCTTTCTTT	CASRVRGRNTEAFF
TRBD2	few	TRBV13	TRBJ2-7	TGTGCCAGCAGCTGGACTAGCGGGACCTACGAGCAGTACTTC	CASSWTSGTYEQYF
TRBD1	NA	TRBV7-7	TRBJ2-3	TGTGCTAGCAGTACAGGGGGTGCAGATACGCAGTATTTT	CASSTGGADTQYF
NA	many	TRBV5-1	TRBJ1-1	TGCGCCAGCACCATACACTCGAACACTGAAGCTTTCTTT	CASTIHSNTEAFF
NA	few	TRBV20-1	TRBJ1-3	TGCAGTGGAGAATCTGGAAACACCATATATTTT	CSGESGNTIYF
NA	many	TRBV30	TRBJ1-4	TGTGCCTGGAGTGTTGGGGGTAATGAAAAACTGTTTTTT	CAWSVGGNEKLFF
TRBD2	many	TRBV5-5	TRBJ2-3	TGTGCCAGCAGCTTAAAGGGGCCGGGACTAGCGGGGATCACAGATACGCAGTATTTT	CASSLKGPGLAGITDTQYF
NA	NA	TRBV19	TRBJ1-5	TGTGCCAGTAGTATGAGTAAGACAGTCAATCAGCCCCAGCATTTT	CASSMSKTVNQPQHF
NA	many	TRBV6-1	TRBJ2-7	TGTGCCAGCAGGGTGCCCTCAGGACAGCCGGACTCCTACGAGCAGTACTTC	CASRVPSGQPDSYEQYF
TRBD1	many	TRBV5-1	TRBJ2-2	TGCGCCAGCAGACGGGGACAGGCGAACACCGGGGAGCTGTTTTTT	CASRRGQANTGELFF
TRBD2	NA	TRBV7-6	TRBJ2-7	TGTGCCAGCAGCCAAGACTGGGGACTAGCGGGCGATTCCTACGAGCAGTACTTC	CASSQDWGLAGDSYEQYF
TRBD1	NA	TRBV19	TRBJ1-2	TGTGCCAGTAGTACCCGCTCGACAGGGAATGGCTACACCTTC	CASSTRSTGNGYTF
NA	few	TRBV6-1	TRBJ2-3	TGTGCCAGCAGTGAGGTGCAGCCCACAGATACGCAGTATTTT	CASSEVQPTDTQYF
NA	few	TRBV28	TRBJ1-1	TGTGCCAGCAGTTTCCCGGGGATCAGTCCCCACACTGAAGCTTTCTTT	CASSFPGISPHTEAFF
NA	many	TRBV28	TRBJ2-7	TGTGCCAGCAGGCACCGGGACGGCATCTACGAGCAGTACTTC	CASRHRDGIYEQYF
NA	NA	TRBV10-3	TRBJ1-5	TGTGCCATCAGTGAAGTAAGTCGGGGGAGCAATCAGCCCCAGCATTTT	CAISEVSRGSNQPQHF
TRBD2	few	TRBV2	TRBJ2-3	TGTGCCAGCAGTGCAGTAGCGGGATTCACAGATACGCAGTATTTT	CASSAVAGFTDTQYF
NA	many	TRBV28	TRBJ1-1	TGTGCCAGCCGAGGAGGACTTCGAAACACTGAAGCTTTCTTT	CASRGGLRNTEAFF
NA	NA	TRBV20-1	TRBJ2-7	TGCAGTGCTAGAGGGCTCCTTGGCGAGCAGTACTTC	CSARGLLGEQYF
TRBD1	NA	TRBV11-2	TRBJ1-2	TGTGCCAGCAGCCATCATCGTACCGCGGACAGGCGTCCTAACTATGGCTACACCTTC	CASSHHRTADRRPNYGYTF
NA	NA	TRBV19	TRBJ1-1	TGTGCCAGTAGCGGGGTCTCGGCGCTGAACACTGAAGCTTTCTTT	CASSGVSALNTEAFF
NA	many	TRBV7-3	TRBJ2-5	TGTGCCAGCAGCTTAGGACCTCAAGAGACCCAGTACTTC	CASSLGPQETQYF
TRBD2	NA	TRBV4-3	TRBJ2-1	TGCGCCAGCAGCCATCTGAGGCGGGAGGACAATGAGCAGTTCTTC	CASSHLRREDNEQFF
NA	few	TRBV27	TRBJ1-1	TGTGCCAGCAGTCCCGACGTAGTACCTCCGAACACTGAAGCTTTCTTT	CASSPDVVPPNTEAFF
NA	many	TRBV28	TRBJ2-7	NA	CASSTSGLAHLISYEQYF
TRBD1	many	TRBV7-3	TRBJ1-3	TGTGCCTCACAAAGGCAGGGGGAAAACACCATATATTTT	CASQRQGENTIYF
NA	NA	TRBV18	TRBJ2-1	TGTGCCAGCTCACAATCCACAGGGACCACCTACAATGAGCAGTTCTTC	CASSQSTGTTYNEQFF
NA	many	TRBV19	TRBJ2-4	TGTGCCAGTAAGGATGTGGTTGGTCTAGCCAAAAACATTCAGTACTTC	CASKDVVGLAKNIQYF
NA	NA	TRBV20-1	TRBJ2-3	TGCAGTGCCTTAGCACTAGCAGTTAGCACAGATACGCAGTATTTT	CSALALAVSTDTQYF
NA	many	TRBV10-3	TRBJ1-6	TGTGCCATCAGTGGGGGCAGGAGGCACAACAGCTCCTATAATTCACCCCTCCACTTT	CAISGGRRHNSSYNSPLHF
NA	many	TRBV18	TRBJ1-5	TGTGCCAGCTCACCTAACGGGTTCGTTCAGCCCCAGCATTTT	CASSPNGFVQPQHF
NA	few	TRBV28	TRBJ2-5	TGTGCCAGCAGTCTATCTCCACCTCGCTGGATGCGGCGGGAAGAGACCCAGTGCTTC	CASSLSPPRWMRREETQCF
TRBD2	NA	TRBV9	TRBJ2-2	TGTGCCAGCAGCGTCCTCCTGTCAGCGGGAGCCGGGGAGCTGTTTTTT	CASSVLLSAGAGELFF
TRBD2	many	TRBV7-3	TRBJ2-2	TGTGCCAGCGGGCCCGGGACTAGCGGGATGAACACCGGGGAGCTGTTTTTT	CASGPGTSGMNTGELFF
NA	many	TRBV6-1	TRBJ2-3	TGTGCCAGCACGCCAGCGGGCGATCCCCGCACAGATACGCAGTATTTT	CASTPAGDPRTDTQYF
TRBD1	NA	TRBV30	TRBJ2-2	TGTGCCTGGACCCTCCGGGACAGGGGCACCGGGGAGCTGTTTTTT	CAWTLRDRGTGELFF
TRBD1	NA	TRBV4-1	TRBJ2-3	TGCGCCAGGCTAACAGGGGGCAGGACAGATACGCAGTATTTT	CARLTGGRTDTQYF
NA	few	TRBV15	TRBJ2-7	TGTGCCACCAGCAGAGATCTAACGGGAGTGGACGAGCAGTACTTC	CATSRDLTGVDEQYF
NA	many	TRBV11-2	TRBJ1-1	TGTGCCAGCAGCTTAATGGGCCGGAACACTGAAGCTTTCTTT	CASSLMGRNTEAFF
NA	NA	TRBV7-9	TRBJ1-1	TGTGCCAGCAGCGTACAGGGTGACACTGAAGCTTTCTTT	CASSVQGDTEAFF
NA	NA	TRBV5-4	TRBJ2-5	TGTGCCAGCAGCTTGGATCGCCCGGCGGAGACCCAGTACTTC	CASSLDRPAETQYF